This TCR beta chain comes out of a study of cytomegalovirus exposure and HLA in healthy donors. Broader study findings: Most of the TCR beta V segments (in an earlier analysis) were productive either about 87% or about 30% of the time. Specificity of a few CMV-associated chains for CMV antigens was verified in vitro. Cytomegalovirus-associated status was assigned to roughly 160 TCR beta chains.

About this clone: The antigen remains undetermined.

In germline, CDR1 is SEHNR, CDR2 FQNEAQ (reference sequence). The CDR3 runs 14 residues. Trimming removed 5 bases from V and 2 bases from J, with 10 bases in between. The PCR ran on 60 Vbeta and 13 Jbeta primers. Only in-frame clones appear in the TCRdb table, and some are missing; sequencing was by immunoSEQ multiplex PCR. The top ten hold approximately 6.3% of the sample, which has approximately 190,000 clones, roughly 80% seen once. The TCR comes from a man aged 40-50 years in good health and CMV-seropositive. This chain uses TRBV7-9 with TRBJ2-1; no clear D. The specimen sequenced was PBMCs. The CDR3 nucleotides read TGTGCCAGCAGCGCTAGTTCGGCCTACAATGAGCAGTTCTTC. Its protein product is CASSASSAYNEQFF.